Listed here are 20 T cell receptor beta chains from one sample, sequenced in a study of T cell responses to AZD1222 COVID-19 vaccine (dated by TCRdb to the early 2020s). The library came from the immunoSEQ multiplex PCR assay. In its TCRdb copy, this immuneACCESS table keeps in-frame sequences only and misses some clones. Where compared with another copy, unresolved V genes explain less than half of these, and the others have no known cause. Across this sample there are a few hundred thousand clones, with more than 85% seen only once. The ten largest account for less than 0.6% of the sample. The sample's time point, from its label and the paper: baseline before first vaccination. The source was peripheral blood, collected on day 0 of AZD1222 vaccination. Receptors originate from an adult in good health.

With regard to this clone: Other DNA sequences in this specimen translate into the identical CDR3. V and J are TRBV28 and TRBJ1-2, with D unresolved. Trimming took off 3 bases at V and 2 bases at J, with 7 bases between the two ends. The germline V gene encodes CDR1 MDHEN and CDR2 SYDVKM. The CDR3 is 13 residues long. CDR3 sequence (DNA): TGTGCCAGCAGTTTTGGGCGAAACTATGGCTACACCTTC. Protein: CASSFGRNYGYTF.

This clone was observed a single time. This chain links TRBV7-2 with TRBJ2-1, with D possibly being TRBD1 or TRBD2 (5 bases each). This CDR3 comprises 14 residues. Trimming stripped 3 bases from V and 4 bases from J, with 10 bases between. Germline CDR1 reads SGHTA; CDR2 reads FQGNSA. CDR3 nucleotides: TGTGCCAGCAGCTTGGACTGGGGGTACAATGAGCAGTTCTTC. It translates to CASSLDWGYNEQFF.

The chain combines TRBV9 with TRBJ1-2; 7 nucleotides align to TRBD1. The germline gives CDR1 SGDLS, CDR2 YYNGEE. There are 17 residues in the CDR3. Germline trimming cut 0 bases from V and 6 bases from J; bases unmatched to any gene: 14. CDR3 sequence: CASSVEKTGPKADGYTF. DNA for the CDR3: TGTGCCAGCAGCGTAGAAAAGACAGGGCCGAAAGCCGATGGCTACACCTTC.

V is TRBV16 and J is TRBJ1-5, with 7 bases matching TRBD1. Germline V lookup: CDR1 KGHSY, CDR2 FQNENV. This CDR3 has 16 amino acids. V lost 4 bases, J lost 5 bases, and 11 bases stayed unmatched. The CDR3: CASSRPRQGDYQPQHF. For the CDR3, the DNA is TGTGCCAGCAGCCGCCCACGACAGGGTGACTATCAGCCCCAGCATTTT.

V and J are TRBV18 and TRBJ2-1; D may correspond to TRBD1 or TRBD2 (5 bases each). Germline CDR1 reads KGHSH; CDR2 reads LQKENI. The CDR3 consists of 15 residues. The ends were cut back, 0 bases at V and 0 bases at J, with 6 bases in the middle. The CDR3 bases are TGTGCCAGCTCACCACCGGGGGTCTCCTACAATGAGCAGTTCTTC. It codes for CASSPPGVSYNEQFF.

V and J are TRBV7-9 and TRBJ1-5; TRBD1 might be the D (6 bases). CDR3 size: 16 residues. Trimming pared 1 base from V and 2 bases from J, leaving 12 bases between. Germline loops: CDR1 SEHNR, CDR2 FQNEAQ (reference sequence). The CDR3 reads CASSLGIQGGNQPQHF. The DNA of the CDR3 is TGTGCCAGCAGCTTAGGGATACAGGGAGGCAATCAGCCCCAGCATTTT.

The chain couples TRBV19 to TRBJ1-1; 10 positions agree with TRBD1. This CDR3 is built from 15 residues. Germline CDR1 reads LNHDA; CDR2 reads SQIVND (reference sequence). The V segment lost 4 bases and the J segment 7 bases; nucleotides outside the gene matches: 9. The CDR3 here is CASSTPKGQGGEAFF. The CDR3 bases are TGTGCCAGTAGTACGCCGAAAGGACAGGGGGGTGAAGCTTTCTTT.

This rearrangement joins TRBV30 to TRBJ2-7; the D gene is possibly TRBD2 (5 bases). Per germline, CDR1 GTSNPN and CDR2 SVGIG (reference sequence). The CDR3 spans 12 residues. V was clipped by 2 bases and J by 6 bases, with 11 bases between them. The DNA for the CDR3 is TGTGCCTGGAGTAGGCGGGCCGGCGAGCAGTACTTC. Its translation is CAWSRRAGEQYF. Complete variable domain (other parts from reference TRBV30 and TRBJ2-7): SQTIHQWPATLVQPVGSPLSLECTVEGTSNPNLYWYRQAAGRGLQLLFYSVGIGQISSEVPQNLSASRPQDRQFILSSKKLLLSDSGFYLCAWSRRAGEQYFGPGTRLTVT.

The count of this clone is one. CDR3 in amino acids: CASSSTGYYGYTF. In DNA form, the CDR3 reads TGTGCCAGCAGCTCGACAGGGTACTATGGCTACACCTTC. The chain uses TRBV13 and TRBJ1-2; 7 nucleotides line up with TRBD1. CDR1 is PRHDT, CDR2 FYEKMQ, per germline (reference sequence). With V trimmed by 4 bases and J by 3 bases, 2 bases remained unmatched. This CDR3 has 13 amino acids.

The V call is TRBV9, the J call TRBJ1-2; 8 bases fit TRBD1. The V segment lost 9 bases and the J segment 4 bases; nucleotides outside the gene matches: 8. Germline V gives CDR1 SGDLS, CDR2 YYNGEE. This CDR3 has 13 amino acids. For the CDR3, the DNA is TGTGCCACCCCAGGGGGCAGGGGCTATGGCTACACCTTC. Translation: CATPGGRGYGYTF.

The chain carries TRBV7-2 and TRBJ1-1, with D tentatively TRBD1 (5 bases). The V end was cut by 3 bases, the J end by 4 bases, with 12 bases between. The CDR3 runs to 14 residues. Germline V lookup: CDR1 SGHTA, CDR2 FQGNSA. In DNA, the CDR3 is TGTGCCAGCAGCTTCTCAGGGTCTGGCACTGAAGCTTTCTTT. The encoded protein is CASSFSGSGTEAFF.

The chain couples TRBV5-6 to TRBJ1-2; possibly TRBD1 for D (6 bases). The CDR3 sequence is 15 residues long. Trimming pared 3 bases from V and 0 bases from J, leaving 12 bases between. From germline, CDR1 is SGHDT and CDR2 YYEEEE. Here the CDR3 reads CASSSGQSANYGYTF. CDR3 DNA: TGTGCCAGCAGCTCCGGACAGTCTGCTAACTATGGCTACACCTTC.

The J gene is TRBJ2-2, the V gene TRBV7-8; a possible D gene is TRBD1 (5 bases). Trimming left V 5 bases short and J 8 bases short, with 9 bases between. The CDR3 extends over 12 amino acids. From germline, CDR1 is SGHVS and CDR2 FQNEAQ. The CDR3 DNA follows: TGTGCCAGCAGCCTCAACAGGGGGGAGCTGTTTTTT. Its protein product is CASSLNRGELFF.

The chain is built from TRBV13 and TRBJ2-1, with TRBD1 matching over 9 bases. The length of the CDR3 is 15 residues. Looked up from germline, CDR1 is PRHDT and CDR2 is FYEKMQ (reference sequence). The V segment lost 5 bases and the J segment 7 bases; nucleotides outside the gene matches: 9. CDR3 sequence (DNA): TGTGCCAGCAGCCCCCCCGGGACAGGGTTTAATGAGCAGTTCTTC. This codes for CASSPPGTGFNEQFF. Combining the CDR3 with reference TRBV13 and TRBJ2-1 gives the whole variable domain AAGVIQSPRHLIKEKRETATLKCYPIPRHDTVYWYQQGPGQDPQFLISFYEKMQSDKGSIPDRFSAQQFSDYHSELNMSSLELGDSALYFCASSPPGTGFNEQFFGPGTRLTVL.

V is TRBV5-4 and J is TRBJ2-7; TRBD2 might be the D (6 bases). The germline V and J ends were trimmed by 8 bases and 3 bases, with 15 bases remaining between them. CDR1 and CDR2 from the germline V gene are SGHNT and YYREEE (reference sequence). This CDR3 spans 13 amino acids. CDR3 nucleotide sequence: TGTGCCAGTGGAGGGAGGCCGGGCTACGAGCAGTACTTC. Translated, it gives CASGGRPGYEQYF.

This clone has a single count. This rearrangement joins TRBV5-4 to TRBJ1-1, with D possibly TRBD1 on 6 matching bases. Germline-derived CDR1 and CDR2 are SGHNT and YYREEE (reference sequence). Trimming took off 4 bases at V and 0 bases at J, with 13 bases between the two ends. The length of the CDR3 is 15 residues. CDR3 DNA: TGTGCCAGCAGCGCCAACAGGGACATGAACACTGAAGCTTTCTTT. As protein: CASSANRDMNTEAFF.

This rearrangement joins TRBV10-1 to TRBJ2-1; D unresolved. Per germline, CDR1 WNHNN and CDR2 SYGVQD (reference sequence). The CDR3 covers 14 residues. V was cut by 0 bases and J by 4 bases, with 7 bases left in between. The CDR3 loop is CASSESSVYNEQFF. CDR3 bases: TGCGCCAGCAGTGAGTCTAGTGTGTACAATGAGCAGTTCTTC.

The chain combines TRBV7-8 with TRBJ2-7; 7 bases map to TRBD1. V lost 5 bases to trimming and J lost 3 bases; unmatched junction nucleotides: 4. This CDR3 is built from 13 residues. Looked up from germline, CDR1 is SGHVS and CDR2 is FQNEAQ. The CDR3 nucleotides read TGTGCCAGCAGCCTACGGACAGGCTACGAGCAGTACTTC. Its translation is CASSLRTGYEQYF.

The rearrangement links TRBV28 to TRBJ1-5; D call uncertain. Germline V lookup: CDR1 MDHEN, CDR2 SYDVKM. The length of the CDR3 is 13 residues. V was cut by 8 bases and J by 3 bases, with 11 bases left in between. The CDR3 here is CASLTGFNQPQHF. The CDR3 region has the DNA TGTGCCAGCCTCACGGGTTTCAATCAGCCCCAGCATTTT.

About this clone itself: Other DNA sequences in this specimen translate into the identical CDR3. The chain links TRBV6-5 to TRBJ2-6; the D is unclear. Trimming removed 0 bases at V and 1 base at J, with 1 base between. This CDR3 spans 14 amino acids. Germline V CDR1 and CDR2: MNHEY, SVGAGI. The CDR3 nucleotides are TGTGCCAGCAGTTACTCTTCTGGGGCCAACGTCCTGACTTTC. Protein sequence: CASSYSSGANVLTF.